This TCR beta chain derives from a study of naive and memory T cell subsets. This clonotype was found a few times. The beta constant-region primer was an equimolar mix of two oligonucleotides covering TRBC1 and TRBC2. MiXCR was run by TCRdb on the UMI-ligation and nested PCR reads, yielding one entry per CDR3 protein. The data contain tens of thousands of distinct CDR3 sequences, roughly 7.3% of them singletons. The CDR3 consists of 12 residues. The germline V and J ends were trimmed by 3 bases and 0 bases, with 3 bases remaining between them. The V gene's germline CDR1 is ENHRY and CDR2 SYGVKD. The chain carries TRBV10-3 and TRBJ2-7; D is unclear. This receptor was obtained from a human donor in good health. The sample taken for sequencing was central memory CD4+ T cells from blood. The CDR3 here is CAISEYSYEQYF. The CDR3 DNA is TGTGCCATCAGTGAATACTCCTACGAGCAGTACTTC.